Sequencing of this TCR beta chain was carried out in a study of blood T cell repertoires in COVID-19. At the level of the study: Researchers got acute and convalescent COVID-19 samples from the United States, Italy and Spain. T cells, B-cell-depleted T cells, or PBMCs provided the cDNA or gDNA that served as material.

From germline, CDR1 is SGDLS and CDR2 YYNGEE. This CDR3 spans 14 amino acids. V was trimmed by 4 bases and J by 6 bases, leaving 17 bases between them. Source study methods: Using reference gene primer amplification, nucleated cell counts were estimated. TCRdb keeps only in-frame clones here, not all; method: immunoSEQ multiplex PCR. The V and J calls and the clone size are those of that table, but D and trimming were determined from the DNA. In the table there are about 170,000 clones, about four fifths of which are singletons. The rearrangement links TRBV9 to TRBJ2-7, with a possible D match to TRBD1 (5 bases). This receptor was taken from a man in his forties who had recovered from COVID-19. The sequencing input was peripheral blood. The DNA for the CDR3 is TGTGCCAGCAGCCCATCGGGCAGGGTTTCCGAGCAGTACTTC. Residues: CASSPSGRVSEQYF.